This T cell receptor (beta chain) was obtained from a study of cytomegalovirus exposure and HLA in healthy donors. Findings and caveats of the study: Previous analysis showed most TCR beta V segments were productive about 87% or about 30% of the time. One variant, a missense change in DCLRE1C, was linked in a later analysis to TCR beta V- and J-gene trimming.

Looked up from germline, CDR1 is SGHRS and CDR2 is YFSETQ. The CDR3 totals 15 residues. V shed 1 base and J 7 bases; nucleotides not matched to a gene: 8. The PCR made use of 60 Vbeta and 13 Jbeta primers. The authors' processing: In a later analysis, 10 million to 11 million of about 80 million unique beta chains occurred in at least two donors. Using immunoSEQ multiplex PCR, the repertoire was profiled, and TCRdb retains in-frame clones only, with some absent. V and J calls plus clone size are reproduced from that table; the DNA served to infer D and trimming. The table shows over 70,000 clones, with under 80% occurring only once. Remarks on this clone: The antigen is unknown.

The material sequenced was PBMCs. This chain joins TRBV5-1 and TRBJ2-7, with 10 bases that match TRBD2. The origin of this receptor is a man aged 30-40 years in good health and CMV-seropositive. The CDR3 reads CASSLSGRDPWEQYF. Written as DNA, the CDR3 is TGCGCCAGCAGCTTGAGCGGGAGGGACCCATGGGAGCAGTACTTC.